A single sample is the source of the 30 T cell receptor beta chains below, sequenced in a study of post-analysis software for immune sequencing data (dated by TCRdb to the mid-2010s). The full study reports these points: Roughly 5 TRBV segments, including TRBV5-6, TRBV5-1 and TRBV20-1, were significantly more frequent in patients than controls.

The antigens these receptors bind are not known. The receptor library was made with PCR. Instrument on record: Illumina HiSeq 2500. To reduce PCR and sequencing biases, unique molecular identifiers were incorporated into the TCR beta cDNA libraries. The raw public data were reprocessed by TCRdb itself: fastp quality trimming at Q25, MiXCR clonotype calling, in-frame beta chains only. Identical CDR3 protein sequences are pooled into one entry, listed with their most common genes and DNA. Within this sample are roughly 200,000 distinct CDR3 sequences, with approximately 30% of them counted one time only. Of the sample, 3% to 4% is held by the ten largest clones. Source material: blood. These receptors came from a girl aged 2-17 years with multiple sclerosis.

CDR3 amino acids: CASRDSYEQYF. The CDR3 DNA reads as TGCGCCAGCAGGGACAGCTACGAGCAGTACTTC. The chain carries TRBV10-2 and TRBJ2-7; D may be TRBD1 (6 bases). Trimming stripped 6 bases from V and 3 bases from J, with 6 bases between. This CDR3 is built from 11 residues. From germline, CDR1 is WSHSY and CDR2 SAAADI.

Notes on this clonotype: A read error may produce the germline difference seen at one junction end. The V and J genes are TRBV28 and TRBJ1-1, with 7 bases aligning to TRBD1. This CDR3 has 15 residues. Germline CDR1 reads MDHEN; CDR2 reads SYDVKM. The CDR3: CASSSAGTEGTETFF. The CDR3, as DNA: TGTGCCAGCAGTTCCGCCGGGACAGAAGGGACTGAAACTTTCTTT.

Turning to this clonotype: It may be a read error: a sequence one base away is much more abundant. The CDR3 sequence is CASSRGRIVPDTQYF. The CDR3 DNA reads as TGTGCCAGCAGCCGTGGACGCATTGTCCCAGATACGCAGTATTTT. The chain joins TRBV4-2 to TRBJ2-3, with unresolved D. V lost 4 bases and J 4 bases, leaving 15 bases between the germline ends. The CDR3 has 15 residues. The germline gives CDR1 LGHNA, CDR2 YNFKEQ.

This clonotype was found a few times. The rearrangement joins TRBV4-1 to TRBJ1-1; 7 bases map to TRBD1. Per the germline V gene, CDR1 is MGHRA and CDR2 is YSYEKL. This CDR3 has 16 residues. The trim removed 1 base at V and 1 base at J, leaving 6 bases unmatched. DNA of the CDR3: TGCGCCAGCAGCCAAGTCCTAGACAGGGCGAACACTGAAGCTTTCTTT. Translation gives CASSQVLDRANTEAFF.

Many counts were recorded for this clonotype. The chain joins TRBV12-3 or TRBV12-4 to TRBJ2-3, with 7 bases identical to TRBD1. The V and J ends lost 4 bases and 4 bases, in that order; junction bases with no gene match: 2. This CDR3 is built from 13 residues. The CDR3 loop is CASSSTGPDTQYF. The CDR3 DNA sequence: TGTGCCAGCAGTTCGACAGGGCCAGATACGCAGTATTTT.

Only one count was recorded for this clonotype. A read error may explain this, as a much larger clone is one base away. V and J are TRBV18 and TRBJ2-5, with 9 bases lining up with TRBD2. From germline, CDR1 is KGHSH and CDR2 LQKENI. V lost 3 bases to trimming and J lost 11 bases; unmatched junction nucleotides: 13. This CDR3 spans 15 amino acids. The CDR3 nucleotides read TGTGCCAGCTCACCCTCCGCTAGCGGGGACAATGAGCAGTACTTC. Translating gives CASSPSASGDNEQYF.

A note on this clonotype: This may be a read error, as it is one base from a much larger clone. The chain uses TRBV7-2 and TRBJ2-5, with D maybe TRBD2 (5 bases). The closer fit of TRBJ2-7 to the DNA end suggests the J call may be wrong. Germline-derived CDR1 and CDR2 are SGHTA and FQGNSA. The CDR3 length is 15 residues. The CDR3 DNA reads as TGTGCCGGCAGCTTAAATCCGGGGAACCACTACGAGCAGTACTTC. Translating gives CAGSLNPGNHYEQYF.

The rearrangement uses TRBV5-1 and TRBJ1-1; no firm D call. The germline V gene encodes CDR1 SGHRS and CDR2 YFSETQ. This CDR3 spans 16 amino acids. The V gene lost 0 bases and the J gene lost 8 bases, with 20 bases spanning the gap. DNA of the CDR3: TGCGCCAGCAGCTTGGGGGCCTCGGGATTCGCCCAGGAAGCTTTCTTT. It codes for CASSLGASGFAQEAFF.

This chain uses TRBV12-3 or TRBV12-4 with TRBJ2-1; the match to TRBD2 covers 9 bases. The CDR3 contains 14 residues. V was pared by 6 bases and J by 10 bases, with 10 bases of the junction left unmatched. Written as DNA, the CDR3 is TGTGCCAGCAGCCCGTTAGCGGGGGCCTACGAGCAGTTCTTC. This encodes CASSPLAGAYEQFF.

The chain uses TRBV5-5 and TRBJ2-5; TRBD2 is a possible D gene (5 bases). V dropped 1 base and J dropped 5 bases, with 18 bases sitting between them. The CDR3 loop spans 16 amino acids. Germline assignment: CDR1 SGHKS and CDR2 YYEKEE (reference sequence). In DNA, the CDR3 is TGTGCCAGCAGCTTGCCGTTGGGCACATCGGGGGAGACCCAGTACTTC. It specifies CASSLPLGTSGETQYF.

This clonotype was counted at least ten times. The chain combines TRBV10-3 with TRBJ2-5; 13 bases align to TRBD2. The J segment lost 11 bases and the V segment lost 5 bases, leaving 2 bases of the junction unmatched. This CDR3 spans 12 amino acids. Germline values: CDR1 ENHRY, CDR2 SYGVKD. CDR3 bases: TGTGCCATCAGTACTAGCGGGGGGGAGCAGTACTTC. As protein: CAISTSGGEQYF.

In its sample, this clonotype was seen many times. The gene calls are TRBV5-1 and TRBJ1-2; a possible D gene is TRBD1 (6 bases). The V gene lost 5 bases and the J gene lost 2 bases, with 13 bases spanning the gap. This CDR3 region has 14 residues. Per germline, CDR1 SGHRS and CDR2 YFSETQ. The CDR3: CASRRDGQNYGYTF. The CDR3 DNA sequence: TGCGCCAGCAGACGCGACGGACAGAACTATGGCTACACCTTC. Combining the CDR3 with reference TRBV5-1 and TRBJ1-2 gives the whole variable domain KAGVTQTPRYLIKTRGQQVTLSCSPISGHRSVSWYQQTPGQGLQFLFEYFSETQRNKGNFPGRFSGRQFSNSRSEMNVSTLELGDSALYLCASRRDGQNYGYTFGSGTRLTVV.

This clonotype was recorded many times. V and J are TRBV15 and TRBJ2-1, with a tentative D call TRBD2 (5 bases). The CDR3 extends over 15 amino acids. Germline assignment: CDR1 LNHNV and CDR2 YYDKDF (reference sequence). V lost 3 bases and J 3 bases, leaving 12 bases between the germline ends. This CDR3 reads CATSSRTSGYNEQFF. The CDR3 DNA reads TGTGCCACCAGCAGTCGGACTTCGGGCTACAATGAGCAGTTCTTC.

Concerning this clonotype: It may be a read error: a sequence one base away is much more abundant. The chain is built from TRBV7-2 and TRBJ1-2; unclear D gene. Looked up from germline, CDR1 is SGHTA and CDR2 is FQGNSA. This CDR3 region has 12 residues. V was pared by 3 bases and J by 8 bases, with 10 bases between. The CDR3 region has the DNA TGTACCAGCAGCTTGGCATCAACCGGCTACACCTTC. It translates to CTSSLASTGYTF.

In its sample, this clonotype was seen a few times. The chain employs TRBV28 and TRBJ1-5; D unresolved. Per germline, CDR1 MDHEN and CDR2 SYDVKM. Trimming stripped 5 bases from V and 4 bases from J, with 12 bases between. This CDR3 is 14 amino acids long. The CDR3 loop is CASSPLRANQPQHF. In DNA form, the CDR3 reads TGTGCCAGCAGTCCTCTTCGGGCTAATCAGCCCCAGCATTTT. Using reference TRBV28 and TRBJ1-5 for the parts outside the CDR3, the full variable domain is DVKVTQSSRYLVKRTGEKVFLECVQDMDHENMFWYRQDPGLGLRLIYFSYDVKMKEKGDIPEGYSVSREKKERFSLILESASTNQTSMYLCASSPLRANQPQHFGDGTRLSIL.

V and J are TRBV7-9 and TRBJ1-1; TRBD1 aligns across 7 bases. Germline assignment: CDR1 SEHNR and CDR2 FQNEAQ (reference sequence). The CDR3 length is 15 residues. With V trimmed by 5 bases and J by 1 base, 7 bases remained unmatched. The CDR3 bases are TGTGCCAGCAGCACAGGGGTAGGAGGGAACACTGAAGCTTTCTTT. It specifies CASSTGVGGNTEAFF.

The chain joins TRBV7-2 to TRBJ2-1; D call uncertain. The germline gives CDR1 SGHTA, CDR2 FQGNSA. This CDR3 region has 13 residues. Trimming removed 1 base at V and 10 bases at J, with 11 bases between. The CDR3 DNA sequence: TGTGCCAGCAGCTTAGGTTCCGGCGGAGAGCAGTTCTTC. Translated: CASSLGSGGEQFF.

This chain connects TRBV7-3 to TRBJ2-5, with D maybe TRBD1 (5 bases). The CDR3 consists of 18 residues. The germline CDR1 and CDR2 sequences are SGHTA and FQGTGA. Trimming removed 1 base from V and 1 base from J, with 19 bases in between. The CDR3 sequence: CASSLKGGAGVFQETQYF. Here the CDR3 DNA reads TGTGCCAGCAGCTTAAAGGGTGGGGCCGGAGTTTTCCAAGAGACCCAGTACTTC. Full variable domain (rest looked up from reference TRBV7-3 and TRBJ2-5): GAGVSQTPSNKVTEKGKYVELRCDPISGHTALYWYRQSLGQGPEFLIYFQGTGAADDSGLPNDRFFAVRPEGSVSTLKIQRTERGDSAVYLCASSLKGGAGVFQETQYFGPGTRLLVL.

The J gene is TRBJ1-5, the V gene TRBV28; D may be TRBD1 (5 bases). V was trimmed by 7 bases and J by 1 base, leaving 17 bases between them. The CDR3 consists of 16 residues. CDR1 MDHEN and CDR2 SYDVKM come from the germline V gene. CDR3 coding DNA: TGTGCCAGCACCATCATATCGACAGAGAGCAATCAGCCCCAGCATTTT. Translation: CASTIISTESNQPQHF.

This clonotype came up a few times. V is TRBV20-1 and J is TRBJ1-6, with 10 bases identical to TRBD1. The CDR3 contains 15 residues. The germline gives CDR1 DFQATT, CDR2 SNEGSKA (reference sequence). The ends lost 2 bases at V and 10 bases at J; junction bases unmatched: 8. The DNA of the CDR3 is TGCAGTGCTAGATCGGGACAGGGGCAGAAATCACCCCTCCACTTT. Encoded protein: CSARSGQGQKSPLHF.

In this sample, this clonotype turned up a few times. CDR3 region: CASSPVAGGRGELFF. For the CDR3, the DNA is TGTGCCAGCAGCCCCGTTGCGGGGGGGCGGGGGGAGCTGTTTTTT. The rearrangement joins TRBV11-2 to TRBJ2-2; 9 nucleotides align to TRBD2. This CDR3 contains 15 residues. From germline, CDR1 is SGHAT and CDR2 FQNNGV. Germline trimming cut 5 bases from V and 8 bases from J; bases unmatched to any gene: 9.

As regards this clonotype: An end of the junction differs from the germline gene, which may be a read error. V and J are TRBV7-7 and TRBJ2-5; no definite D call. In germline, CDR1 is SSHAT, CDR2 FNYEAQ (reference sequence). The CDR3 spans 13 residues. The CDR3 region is CASSTTTLETQYF. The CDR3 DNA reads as TGTGCTAGCAGCACGACCACTTTAGAGACCCAGTACTTC.

The CDR3 DNA is TGTGCCAGTAGGCATGACAGCGTTGGGCAGCCCCAGCATTTT. This gives the protein CASRHDSVGQPQHF. This sequence joins TRBV19 and TRBJ1-5; tentatively, D is TRBD1 (5 bases). V lost 6 bases to trimming and J lost 7 bases, with 16 bases between them. This CDR3 has 14 amino acids. From germline, CDR1 is LNHDA and CDR2 SQIVND (reference sequence).

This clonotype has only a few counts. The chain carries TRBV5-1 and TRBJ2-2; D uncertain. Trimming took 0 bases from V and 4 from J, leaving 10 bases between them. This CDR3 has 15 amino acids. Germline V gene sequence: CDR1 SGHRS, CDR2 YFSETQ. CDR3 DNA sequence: TGCGCCAGCAGCTTGGCGACCATCCCCACCGGGGAGCTGTTTTTT. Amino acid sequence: CASSLATIPTGELFF.

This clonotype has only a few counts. In nucleotides, the CDR3 is TGTGCCAGCAGTTTAGCCCAGCGGGCTGAGTACTTC. Translation gives CASSLAQRAEYF. V usage is TRBV28 and J usage is TRBJ2-4; D perhaps matches TRBD2 (6 bases). Trimming removed 2 bases at V and 14 bases at J, with 13 bases between. The CDR3 length is 12 residues. Germline V gene data show CDR1 as MDHEN and CDR2 as SYDVKM.

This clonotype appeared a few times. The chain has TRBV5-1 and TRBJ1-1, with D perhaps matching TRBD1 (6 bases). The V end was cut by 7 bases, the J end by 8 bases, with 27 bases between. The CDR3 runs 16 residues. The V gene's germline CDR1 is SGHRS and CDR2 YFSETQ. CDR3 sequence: CASRPGEQGGWGEAFF. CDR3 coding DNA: TGCGCCAGCCGCCCCGGGGAACAGGGAGGGTGGGGAGAAGCTTTCTTT.

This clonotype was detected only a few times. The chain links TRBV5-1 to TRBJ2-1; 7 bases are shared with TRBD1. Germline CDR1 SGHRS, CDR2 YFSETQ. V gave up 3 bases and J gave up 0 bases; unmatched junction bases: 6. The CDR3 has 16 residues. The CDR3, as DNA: TGCGCCAGCAGCTCGGGACAGCCTAGCTCCTACAATGAGCAGTTCTTC. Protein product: CASSSGQPSSYNEQFF.

The CDR3 loop reads CASSVVSGEQFF. For the CDR3, the DNA is TGTGCCAGCAGCGTAGTGTCCGGCGAGCAGTTCTTC. The J gene is TRBJ2-1, the V gene TRBV9; D uncertain. CDR1 is SGDLS and CDR2 is YYNGEE in the germline V gene. V gave up 0 bases and J gave up 10 bases, with 8 bases separating them. This CDR3 is built from 12 residues. Looking up the rest from reference TRBV9 and TRBJ2-1 gives the full variable domain: DSGVTQTPKHLITATGQRVTLRCSPRSGDLSVYWYQQSLDQGLQFLIQYYNGEERAKGNILERFSAQQFPDLHSELNLSSLELGDSALYFCASSVVSGEQFFGPGTRLTVL.

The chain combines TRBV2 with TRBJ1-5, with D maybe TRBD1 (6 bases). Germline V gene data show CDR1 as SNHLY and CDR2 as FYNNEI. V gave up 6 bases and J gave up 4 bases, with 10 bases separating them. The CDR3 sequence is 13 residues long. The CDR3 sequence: CASRAQGNQPQHF. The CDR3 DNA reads TGTGCCAGCAGAGCCCAGGGGAATCAGCCCCAGCATTTT.

This CDR3 is CSARSGAEQYF. CDR3 DNA: TGCAGTGCCCGATCGGGGGCCGAGCAGTACTTC. J is TRBJ2-7 and V is TRBV20-1; D may be TRBD1 or TRBD2 (6 bases each). V gave up 6 bases and J gave up 6 bases, with 12 bases separating them. Germline assignment: CDR1 DFQATT and CDR2 SNEGSKA (reference sequence). This CDR3 spans 11 amino acids.